Sequencing of this T cell receptor beta chain was carried out in a study of shared clonotypes between healthy human individuals. Overall study results and limits: The donor pool, a small one, limited the genetic and exposure-history diversity represented.

Measured with immunoSEQ multiplex PCR; TCRdb has only the in-frame clones, and not every one. The sample records around 2,000,000 clones, over 85% being singletons. The CDR3 runs to 16 residues. V lost 4 bases, J lost 7 bases, and 16 bases stayed unmatched. The germline CDR1 and CDR2 sequences are MGHRA and YSYEKL. Details on this clone: What it binds is unknown.

Naive CD8 populations comprised CD45RO-negative cells positively selected for CCR7, excluding terminally differentiated effector memory CD45RA+ cells. Every one of the donors was a Caucasian adult that lived in Nashville, Tennessee. The TCR was taken from a young man in good health. This chain uses TRBV4-1 with TRBJ2-7, with 7 bases aligning to TRBD2. The sample was naive CD8+ T cells sorted from blood. The CDR3 region is CASSPGSGLLSLEQYF. The CDR3 nucleotides read TGCGCCAGCAGCCCCGGGTCGGGACTACTATCATTGGAGCAGTACTTC.